The clone carrying this TCR beta chain was recorded only once. Its matching antigen is unknown. This table comes from immunoSEQ multiplex PCR, and its TCRdb copy is limited to in-frame clones, with some not included. The table has around 2.1 million clones, approximately 94% seen once; the top ten hold about 1.5%. The sample is drawn from a study of shared clonotypes between healthy human individuals. Broader study findings: Of the naive CD4 clonotypes, around 4.9% were shared across a handful of donors. Non-shared clonotypes displayed generation probabilities falling below those of clonotypes present in all four donors. Large sequencing depth failed to make sorted-subset sequencing complete, rarefaction showed.

Selected positively for CCR7 and CD45RO-negative, naive CD8 cells excluded terminally differentiated effector memory CD45RA+ cells. This CDR3 has 14 amino acids. Trimming left V 8 bases short and J 2 bases short, with 16 bases between. Per the germline V gene, CDR1 is SGHTA and CDR2 is FQGNSA. V is TRBV7-2 and J is TRBJ2-7, with D possibly called TRBD1 or TRBD2 (6 bases each). The sequence was collected from a man in his late teens or twenties in good health. Some clones in this sample may be carry-over from other donors' samples. Sequenced sample: naive CD8+ T cells from PBMCs. CDR3 residues: CASAEGGQPYEQYF. The CDR3 DNA follows: TGTGCCAGCGCGGAGGGAGGACAGCCCTACGAGCAGTACTTC.